Presented here are 25 T cell receptor beta chains from one specimen sequenced in a study of low-dose radiotherapy and immunotherapy resistance in tumors (dated by TCRdb to between 2022 and 2023). To make first-strand cDNA, Superscript III was used along with a set of TRAV- and TRBV-specific primers so that both the TCRalpha and TCRbeta chains were covered. TCRs were amplified with Phusion for about 18 PCR cycles using a constant-region primer together with the adapter attached to the V primers. In-frame beta chains were kept once TCRdb had trimmed the public reads at Q25 with fastp and called clones with MiXCR. A single entry per CDR3 protein holds the most common genes and DNA from its merged rows. A total of more than 12,000 distinct CDR3 sequences appear in this sample, roughly 48% of them only once. 3% to 4% of the sample comes from the top ten. The source of these receptors is a human donor with advanced metastatic prostate, ovarian, gallbladder or colorectal cancer (not recorded which). This table probably holds off-target reads from a library built for another chain.

This clonotype was picked up a small number of times. The chain couples TRBV6-6 to TRBJ2-1; 7 nucleotides match TRBD2. The CDR3 sequence is 19 residues long. The germline V gene encodes CDR1 MNHNY and CDR2 SVGAGI (reference sequence). V shed 8 bases, J shed 4 bases, and the junction held 23 bases outside the gene matches. CDR3 residues: CASLTSARTQGVSYNEQFF. The CDR3, as DNA: TGTGCCAGCCTTACTAGCGCTAGGACCCAAGGGGTTTCTTACAATGAGCAGTTCTTC.

The gene calls are TRBV12-3 or TRBV12-4 and TRBJ2-2; D gene ambiguous. V was shortened by 2 bases and J by 0 bases, with 7 bases between the two germline ends. The CDR3 runs to 15 residues. The CDR3 is CASSLRVSNTGELFF. As DNA, the CDR3 is TGTGCCAGCAGTTTAAGGGTATCGAACACCGGGGAGCTGTTTTTT.

There are a few counts of this clonotype. The chain has TRBV19 and TRBJ1-1; 9 nucleotides line up with TRBD1. The CDR3 covers 17 residues. From germline, CDR1 is LNHDA and CDR2 SQIVND (reference sequence). The V gene end was trimmed by 3 bases and the J gene end by 1 base; junction bases not matched to a gene: 9. This CDR3 reads CASSINRGRGWNTEAFF. DNA of the CDR3: TGTGCCAGTAGTATCAACAGGGGGCGAGGCTGGAACACTGAAGCTTTCTTT.

The V and J genes are TRBV29-1 and TRBJ2-1, with 9 bases identical to TRBD2. This CDR3 region has 14 residues. The germline V gene has CDR1 SQVTM and CDR2 ANQGSEA. The V gene end was trimmed by 4 bases and the J gene end by 5 bases; junction bases not matched to a gene: 6. DNA for the CDR3: TGCAGCGTTGGTATAGCGGGAGCCAACAATGAGCAGTTCTTC. Translated: CSVGIAGANNEQFF.

The chain has TRBV2 and TRBJ2-7; possibly TRBD2 for D (5 bases). The CDR3 totals 11 residues. Trimming pared 6 bases from V and 4 bases from J, leaving 7 bases between. CDR1 SNHLY and CDR2 FYNNEI come from the germline V gene. The CDR3 protein is CASSPGYEQYF. In DNA form, the CDR3 reads TGTGCCAGCAGCCCGGGGTACGAGCAGTACTTC.

This clonotype was seen more than once but under ten times. This chain joins TRBV3-1 and TRBJ2-5; a weak D match, TRBD2 (5 bases). Trimming removed 1 base from V and 4 bases from J, with 10 bases in between. Germline-derived CDR1 and CDR2 are LGHDT and YNNKEL (reference sequence). The CDR3 length is 14 residues. The CDR3 reads CASSQGIAGETQYF. CDR3 bases: TGTGCCAGCAGCCAAGGTATCGCGGGAGAGACCCAGTACTTC.

The chain uses TRBV18 and TRBJ1-6; D might be TRBD1 (5 bases). Trimming shortened V by 3 bases and J by 10 bases, and 13 bases separated the two germline ends. Per the germline V gene, CDR1 is KGHSH and CDR2 is LQKENI. The CDR3 extends over 14 amino acids. The CDR3 protein is CASSPPAGGSPLHF. In DNA form, the CDR3 reads TGTGCCAGCTCACCTCCGGCTGGGGGATCACCCCTCCACTTT.

The table lists this clonotype with a count of one. The V call is TRBV28, the J call TRBJ2-5; D gene unclear. Between the trimmed V and J ends, which lost 6 bases and 5 bases, there was a span of 10 bases. Germline assignment: CDR1 MDHEN and CDR2 SYDVKM. The CDR3 sequence is 12 residues long. CDR3 sequence reads: CASSLRPETQYF. Here the CDR3 DNA reads TGTGCCAGCAGCCTAAGGCCCGAGACCCAGTACTTC.

V and J are TRBV5-6 and TRBJ1-1; D possibly corresponds to TRBD1 (6 bases). Trimming took 7 bases from V and 7 from J, leaving 35 bases between them. The CDR3 contains 19 residues. Looked up from germline, CDR1 is SGHDT and CDR2 is YYEEEE. The DNA of the CDR3 is TGTGCCAGCTCGTTAAAGCGGGCGTCGAGAAGGGGGGTGACGAATGAAGCTTTCTTT. This sequence encodes CASSLKRASRRGVTNEAFF.

The chain links TRBV7-2 to TRBJ1-5; 9 nucleotides match TRBD1. This CDR3 is built from 16 residues. V was clipped by 0 bases and J by 3 bases; unmatched bases: 3. The V gene's germline CDR1 is SGHTA and CDR2 FQGNSA. Here the CDR3 DNA reads TGTGCCAGCAGCTTAGCAGGGACAGGGAACAATCAGCCCCAGCATTTT. The encoded protein is CASSLAGTGNNQPQHF. Looking up the rest from reference TRBV7-2 and TRBJ1-5 gives the full variable domain: GAGVSQSPSNKVTEKGKDVELRCDPISGHTALYWYRQSLGQGLEFLIYFQGNSAPDKSGLPSDRFSAERTGGSVSTLTIQRTQQEDSAVYLCASSLAGTGNNQPQHFGDGTRLSIL.

This clonotype was detected a few times. The chain uses TRBV4-1 and TRBJ1-6; no reliable D call. The ends were cut back, 3 bases at V and 6 bases at J, with 9 bases in the middle. CDR1 is MGHRA, CDR2 YSYEKL, per germline. This CDR3 contains 14 residues. In nucleotides, the CDR3 is TGCGCCAGCAGCCACCCTGCCGCTAATTCACCCCTCCACTTT. Translation: CASSHPAANSPLHF.

This clonotype was seen more than once but under ten times. The chain joins TRBV19 to TRBJ2-1, with D perhaps matching TRBD2 (6 bases). CDR3 length: 13 amino acids. Germline CDR1 and CDR2: LNHDA and SQIVND (reference sequence). The V gene lost 6 bases and the J gene lost 9 bases, with 15 bases spanning the gap. The CDR3 reads CASRVGSRGEQFF. The CDR3 DNA reads as TGTGCCAGTAGGGTCGGGAGTCGGGGTGAGCAGTTCTTC.

This clonotype has just a few counts. Sequence at one end of the junction differs from germline and may be a read error. This chain uses TRBV12-5 with TRBJ2-7; a weak D match, TRBD2 (5 bases). The germline V gene has CDR1 LGHNT and CDR2 FRNRAP. The CDR3 extends over 11 amino acids. The CDR3 DNA reads TGTGCTAGTGGTTTGGACCGGGGATCGGACTTC. This translates into CASGLDRGSDF.

This chain joins TRBV18 and TRBJ2-3; D tentatively reads TRBD1 or TRBD2 (5 bases each). V was trimmed by 2 bases and J by 6 bases, leaving 21 bases between them. The germline V gene encodes CDR1 KGHSH and CDR2 LQKENI. The CDR3 totals 17 residues. As DNA, the CDR3 is TGTGCCAGCTCACCAAAGGGACCGCCTATATCTCAGGATACGCAGTATTTT. Translating gives CASSPKGPPISQDTQYF.

The V call is TRBV5-1, the J call TRBJ1-1; unclear D gene. V was shortened by 4 bases and J by 5 bases, with 15 bases between the two germline ends. Germline values: CDR1 SGHRS, CDR2 YFSETQ. The CDR3 consists of 14 residues. CDR3 amino acids: CASSREGSSTEAFF. CDR3 in DNA: TGCGCCAGCAGCCGAGAAGGGTCAAGTACTGAAGCTTTCTTT.

The V call is TRBV20-1, the J call TRBJ1-1, with D maybe TRBD1 (5 bases). CDR1 and CDR2 (germline): DFQATT, SNEGSKA (reference sequence). V was shortened by 4 bases and J by 0 bases, with 12 bases between the two germline ends. The length of the CDR3 is 14 residues. CDR3 amino acids: CSATPGTMNTEAFF. CDR3 DNA sequence: TGCAGTGCTACTCCCGGGACCATGAACACTGAAGCTTTCTTT.

This clonotype came up a few times. This CDR3 is CASSFGTLAYEQYF. CDR3 sequence (DNA): TGTGCCAGCAGTTTTGGGACGCTCGCCTACGAGCAGTACTTC. The J gene is TRBJ2-7, the V gene TRBV28; either TRBD1 or TRBD2 may supply D (5 bases each). This CDR3 is built from 14 residues. The V end lost 3 bases, the J end lost 2 bases, and 11 bases lay between the germline ends. CDR1 is MDHEN and CDR2 is SYDVKM in the germline V gene.

This rearrangement joins TRBV5-1 to TRBJ2-7; D remains unclear. Germline-derived CDR1 and CDR2 are SGHRS and YFSETQ. V lost 0 bases, J lost 2 bases, and 9 bases lay in between. The CDR3 has 14 amino acids. DNA for the CDR3: TGCGCCAGCAGCTTGGCTACTGTGGCCTACGAGCAGTACTTC. Translated: CASSLATVAYEQYF.

The chain combines TRBV2 with TRBJ2-7; 10 bases match TRBD1. Germline V gene sequence: CDR1 SNHLY, CDR2 FYNNEI. V trimming: 9 bases; J trimming: 11 bases; junction bases outside the gene matches: 7. This CDR3 contains 11 residues. The CDR3 protein is CASARDRGKYF. CDR3 bases: TGTGCCAGTGCGCGGGACAGGGGAAAGTACTTC. Together with reference TRBV2 and TRBJ2-7, the CDR3 gives the full variable domain: EPEVTQTPSHQVTQMGQEVILRCVPISNHLYFYWYRQILGQKVEFLVSFYNNEISEKSEIFDDQFSVERPDGSNFTLKIRSTKLEDSAMYFCASARDRGKYFGPGTRLTVT.

This clonotype was recorded a few times. This chain links TRBV19 with TRBJ2-2, with D perhaps TRBD1 (6 bases). Germline values: CDR1 LNHDA, CDR2 SQIVND (reference sequence). Trimming pared 3 bases from V and 6 bases from J, leaving 11 bases between. There are 14 residues in the CDR3. The CDR3: CASSIRTASGELFF. For the CDR3, the DNA is TGTGCCAGTAGTATCCGGACAGCCTCCGGGGAGCTGTTTTTT. Full variable domain (missing parts from reference TRBV19 and TRBJ2-2): DGGITQSPKYLFRKEGQNVTLSCEQNLNHDAMYWYRQDPGQGLRLIYYSQIVNDFQKGDIAEGYSVSREKKESFPLTVTSAQKNPTAFYLCASSIRTASGELFFGEGSRLTVL.

This clonotype is a singleton in its sample. The genes are TRBV5-1 and TRBJ2-7; tentatively, D is TRBD1 or TRBD2 (5 bases each). The CDR3 is 13 amino acids. In germline, CDR1 is SGHRS, CDR2 YFSETQ. The V and J ends lost 4 bases and 3 bases respectively, with 11 bases between them. The CDR3 loop reads CASSRDGDYEQYF. CDR3 DNA sequence: TGCGCCAGCAGCCGGGACGGGGACTACGAGCAGTACTTC.

This clonotype was counted a few times. The chain combines TRBV19 with TRBJ1-6; D is possibly TRBD1 (5 bases). V was trimmed by 4 bases and J by 0 bases, leaving 13 bases between them. Germline values: CDR1 LNHDA, CDR2 SQIVND (reference sequence). The CDR3 is 17 amino acids. As DNA, the CDR3 is TGTGCCAGTAGTAGCGGGACTGCAGGCTCCTATAATTCACCCCTCCACTTT. The encoded protein is CASSSGTAGSYNSPLHF.

The DNA of the CDR3 is TGTGCCAGCAGCCAACGGACCTACGAGCAGTACTTC. Translation gives CASSQRTYEQYF. The chain uses TRBV3-1 and TRBJ2-7, with D unresolved. With 2 bases removed from V and 2 bases from J, the gap between germline ends came to 4 bases. CDR1 and CDR2 from the germline V gene are LGHDT and YNNKEL (reference sequence). The CDR3 has 12 residues.

This clonotype occurred a few times. This chain connects TRBV7-9 to TRBJ2-5; perhaps TRBD2 as D (5 bases). This CDR3 is built from 12 residues. The germline V and J ends were trimmed by 5 bases and 9 bases, with 13 bases remaining between them. CDR1 is SEHNR, CDR2 FQNEAQ, per germline (reference sequence). The CDR3 sequence: CASSHDPGSQYF. In DNA form, the CDR3 reads TGTGCCAGCAGCCACGACCCGGGGTCCCAGTACTTC.

The V call is TRBV5-6, the J call TRBJ2-2; tentative D call: TRBD2 (6 bases). V was clipped by 4 bases and J by 2 bases, with 12 bases between them. Germline V lookup: CDR1 SGHDT, CDR2 YYEEEE. The CDR3 consists of 15 residues. CDR3 nucleotide sequence: TGTGCCAGCAGCCCGGGACTGAAAAACACCGGGGAGCTGTTTTTT. It yields the protein CASSPGLKNTGELFF.